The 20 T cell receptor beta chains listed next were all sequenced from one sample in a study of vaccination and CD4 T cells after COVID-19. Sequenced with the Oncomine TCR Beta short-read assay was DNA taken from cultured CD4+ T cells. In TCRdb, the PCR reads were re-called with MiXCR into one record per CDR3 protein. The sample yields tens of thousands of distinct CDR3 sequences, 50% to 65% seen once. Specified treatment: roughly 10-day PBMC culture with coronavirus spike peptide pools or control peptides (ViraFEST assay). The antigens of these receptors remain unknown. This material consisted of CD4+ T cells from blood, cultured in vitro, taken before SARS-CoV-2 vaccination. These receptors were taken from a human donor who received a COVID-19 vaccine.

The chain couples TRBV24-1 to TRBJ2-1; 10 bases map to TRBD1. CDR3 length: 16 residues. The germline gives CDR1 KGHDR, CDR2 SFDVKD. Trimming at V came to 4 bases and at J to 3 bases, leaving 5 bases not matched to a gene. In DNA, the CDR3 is TGTGCCACCAGTGACATGACAGGGGGCCTCTACAATGAGCAGTTCTTC. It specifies CATSDMTGGLYNEQFF.

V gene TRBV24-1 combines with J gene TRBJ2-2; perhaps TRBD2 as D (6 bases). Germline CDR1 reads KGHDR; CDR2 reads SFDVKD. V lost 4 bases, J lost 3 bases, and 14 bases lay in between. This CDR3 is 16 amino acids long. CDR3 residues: CATSERIGTDTGELFF. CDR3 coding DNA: TGTGCCACCAGTGAAAGGATCGGGACTGACACCGGGGAGCTGTTTTTT.

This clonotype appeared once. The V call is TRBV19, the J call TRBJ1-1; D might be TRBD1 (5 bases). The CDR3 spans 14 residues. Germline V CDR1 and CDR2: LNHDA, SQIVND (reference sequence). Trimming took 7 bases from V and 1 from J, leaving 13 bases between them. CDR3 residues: CASTFGDWNTEAFF. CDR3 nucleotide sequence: TGTGCCAGTACCTTTGGGGACTGGAACACTGAAGCTTTCTTT.

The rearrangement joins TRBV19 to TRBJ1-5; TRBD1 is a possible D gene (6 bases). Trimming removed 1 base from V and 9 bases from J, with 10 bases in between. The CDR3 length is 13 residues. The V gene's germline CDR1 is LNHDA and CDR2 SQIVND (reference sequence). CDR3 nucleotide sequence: TGTGCCAGTAGTATAGTCGGCAGGGGGCCCCAGCATTTT. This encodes CASSIVGRGPQHF.

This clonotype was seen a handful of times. The CDR3 sequence is CASSFSNPTGGVGYEQYF. CDR3 DNA sequence: TGTGCCAGCAGCTTCTCTAACCCCACAGGGGGCGTTGGCTACGAGCAGTACTTC. This chain links TRBV7-9 with TRBJ2-7; the match to TRBD1 covers 9 bases. Germline CDR1 SEHNR, CDR2 FQNEAQ (reference sequence). After removal of 3 bases from V and 3 bases from J, the junction contained 15 bases not matched to a gene. CDR3 size: 18 residues. Looking up the rest from reference TRBV7-9 and TRBJ2-7 gives the full variable domain: DTGVSQNPRHKITKRGQNVTFRCDPISEHNRLYWYRQTLGQGPEFLTYFQNEAQLEKSRLLSDRFSAERPKGSFSTLEIQRTEQGDSAMYLCASSFSNPTGGVGYEQYFGPGTRLTVT.

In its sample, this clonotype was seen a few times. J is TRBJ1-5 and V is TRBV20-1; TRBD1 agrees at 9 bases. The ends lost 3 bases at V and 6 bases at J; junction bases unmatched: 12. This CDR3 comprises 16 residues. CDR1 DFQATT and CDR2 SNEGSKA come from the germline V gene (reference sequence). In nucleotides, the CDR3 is TGCAGTGCTAGTAGTATTTCGGGACAGGGCGGTCAGCCCCAGCATTTT. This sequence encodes CSASSISGQGGQPQHF.

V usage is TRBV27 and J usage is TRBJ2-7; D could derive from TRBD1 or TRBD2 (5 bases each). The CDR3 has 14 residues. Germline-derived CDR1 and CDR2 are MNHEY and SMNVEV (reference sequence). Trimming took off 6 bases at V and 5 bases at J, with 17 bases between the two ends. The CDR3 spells CASRGPGRRDEQYF. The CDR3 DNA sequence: TGTGCCAGCAGGGGCCCGGGACGTCGGGACGAGCAGTACTTC.

CDR3 region: CAWSVLEKLFF. In DNA form, the CDR3 reads TGTGCCTGGAGTGTACTGGAAAAACTGTTTTTT. The chain combines TRBV30 with TRBJ1-4; D not certain. V lost 0 bases to trimming and J lost 8 bases, with 4 bases between them. The CDR3 sequence is 11 residues long. Looked up from germline, CDR1 is GTSNPN and CDR2 is SVGIG (reference sequence).

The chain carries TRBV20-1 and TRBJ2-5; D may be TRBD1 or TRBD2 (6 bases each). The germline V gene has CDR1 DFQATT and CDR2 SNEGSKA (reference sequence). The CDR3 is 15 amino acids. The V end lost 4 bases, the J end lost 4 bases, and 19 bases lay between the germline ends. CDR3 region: CSATETMRGAETQYF. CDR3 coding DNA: TGCAGTGCTACCGAAACGATGAGGGGGGCAGAGACCCAGTACTTC.

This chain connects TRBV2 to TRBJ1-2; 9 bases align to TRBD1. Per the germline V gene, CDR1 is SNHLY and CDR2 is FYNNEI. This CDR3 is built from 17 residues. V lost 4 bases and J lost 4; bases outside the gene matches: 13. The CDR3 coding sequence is TGTGCCAGCAGTGGGGAAATGACACAGGGGGCGGCCTATGGCTACACCTTC. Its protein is CASSGEMTQGAAYGYTF. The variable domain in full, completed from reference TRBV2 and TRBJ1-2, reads EPEVTQTPSHQVTQMGQEVILRCVPISNHLYFYWYRQILGQKVEFLVSFYNNEISEKSEIFDDQFSVERPDGSNFTLKIRSTKLEDSAMYFCASSGEMTQGAAYGYTFGSGTRLTVV.

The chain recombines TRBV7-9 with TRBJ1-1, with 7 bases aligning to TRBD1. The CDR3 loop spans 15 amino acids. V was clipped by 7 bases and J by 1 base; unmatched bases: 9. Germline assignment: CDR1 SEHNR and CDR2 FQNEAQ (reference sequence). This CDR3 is CASIDSWTGNTEAFF. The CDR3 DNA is TGTGCCAGCATCGATAGTTGGACAGGGAACACTGAAGCTTTCTTT.

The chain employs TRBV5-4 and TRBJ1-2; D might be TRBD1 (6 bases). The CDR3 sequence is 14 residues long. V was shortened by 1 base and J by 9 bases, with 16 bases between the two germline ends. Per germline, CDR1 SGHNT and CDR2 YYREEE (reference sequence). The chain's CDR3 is CASSLLGSRGRYTF. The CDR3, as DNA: TGTGCCAGCAGCTTGTTAGGGAGCAGGGGTCGCTACACCTTC.

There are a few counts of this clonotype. CDR3 in DNA: TGTGCCAGCAGAATGAGCAGGGGGCGGACTGAAGCTTTCTTT. Its translation: CASRMSRGRTEAFF. The chain is built from TRBV7-8 and TRBJ1-1; TRBD1 matches 8 bases. J lost 5 bases, V lost 6 bases, and 8 bases had no gene match. This CDR3 has 14 residues. The germline gives CDR1 SGHVS, CDR2 FQNEAQ.

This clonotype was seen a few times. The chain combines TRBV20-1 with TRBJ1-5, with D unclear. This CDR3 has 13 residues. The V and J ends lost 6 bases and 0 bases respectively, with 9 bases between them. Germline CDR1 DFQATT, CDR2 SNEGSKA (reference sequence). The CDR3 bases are TGCAGTGCCCGGCTTAATAGCAATCAGCCCCAGCATTTT. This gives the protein CSARLNSNQPQHF.

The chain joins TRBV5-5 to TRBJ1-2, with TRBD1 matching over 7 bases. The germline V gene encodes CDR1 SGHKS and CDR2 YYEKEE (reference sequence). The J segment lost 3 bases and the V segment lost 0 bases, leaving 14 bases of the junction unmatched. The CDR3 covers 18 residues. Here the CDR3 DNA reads TGTGCCAGCAGCTTGGTCATACGACTCGACAGGGTTTACTATGGCTACACCTTC. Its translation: CASSLVIRLDRVYYGYTF. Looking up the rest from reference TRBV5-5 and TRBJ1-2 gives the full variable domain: DAGVTQSPTHLIKTRGQQVTLRCSPISGHKSVSWYQQVLGQGPQFIFQYYEKEERGRGNFPDRFSARQFPNYSSELNVNALLLGDSALYLCASSLVIRLDRVYYGYTFGSGTRLTVV.

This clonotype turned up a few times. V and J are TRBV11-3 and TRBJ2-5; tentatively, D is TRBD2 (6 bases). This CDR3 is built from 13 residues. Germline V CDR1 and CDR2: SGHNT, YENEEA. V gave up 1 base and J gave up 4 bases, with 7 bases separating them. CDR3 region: CASSLVGGETQYF. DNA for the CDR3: TGTGCCAGCAGCTTAGTCGGGGGAGAGACCCAGTACTTC.

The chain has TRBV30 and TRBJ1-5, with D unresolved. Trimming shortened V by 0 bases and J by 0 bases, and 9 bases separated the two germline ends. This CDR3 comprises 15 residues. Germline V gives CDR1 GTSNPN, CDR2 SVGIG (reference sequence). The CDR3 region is CAWSVRADSNQPQHF. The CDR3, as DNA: TGTGCCTGGAGTGTACGCGCAGATAGCAATCAGCCCCAGCATTTT.

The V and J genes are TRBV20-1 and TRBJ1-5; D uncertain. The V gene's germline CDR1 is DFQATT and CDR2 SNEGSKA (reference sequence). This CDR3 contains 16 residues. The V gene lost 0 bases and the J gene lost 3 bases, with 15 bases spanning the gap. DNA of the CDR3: TGCAGTGCTAGAGATAAGACTTGGACTGCCAATCAGCCCCAGCATTTT. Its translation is CSARDKTWTANQPQHF.

CDR3 in amino acids: CASGGGYWNEQYF. For the CDR3, the DNA is TGTGCCAGCGGGGGGGGGTATTGGAACGAGCAGTACTTC. The chain joins TRBV12-3 or TRBV12-4 to TRBJ2-7; 7 bases match TRBD2. V was clipped by 8 bases and J by 5 bases; unmatched bases: 9. This CDR3 spans 13 amino acids.

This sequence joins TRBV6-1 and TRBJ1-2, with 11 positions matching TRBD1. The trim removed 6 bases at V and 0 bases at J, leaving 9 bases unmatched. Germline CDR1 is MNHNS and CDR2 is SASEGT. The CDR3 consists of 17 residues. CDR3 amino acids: CASRRPGQGEANYGYTF. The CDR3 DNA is TGTGCCAGCAGGCGACCGGGACAGGGGGAAGCTAACTATGGCTACACCTTC.